This TCR beta chain is from a study of control samples from healthy donors and cancer patients. Profiling relied on immunoSEQ multiplex PCR, and the TCRdb table lists in-frame clones only, not all of them. There are roughly 25,000 clones in the sample; roughly 90% occur only once, and around 15% lies in the top ten. After removal of 4 bases from V and 2 bases from J, the junction contained 7 bases not matched to a gene. CDR3 length: 16 amino acids. The germline V gene has CDR1 SGHVS and CDR2 FQNEAQ. This receptor was identified in a man aged 45-65 years with lung cancer. The sequenced sample was PBMCs. This sequence joins TRBV7-8 and TRBJ2-7; 11 nucleotides align to TRBD1. The CDR3 DNA reads as TGTGCCAGCAGCTCGATCAGGGACAGGGGGGCCTACGAGCAGTACTTC. It specifies CASSSIRDRGAYEQYF.